The 20 T cell receptor beta chains below were found in one sample sequenced in a study of blood T cell repertoires in COVID-19. Using immunoSEQ multiplex PCR, the repertoire was profiled, and TCRdb retains in-frame clones only, with some absent. The data show about 170,000 clones, around four fifths seen once. The sample was peripheral blood. The receptor source for this set is a woman in her 70s with COVID-19, enrolled during active disease.

This rearrangement joins TRBV5-1 to TRBJ2-5; maybe TRBD2 (5 bases). V dropped 0 bases and J dropped 4 bases, with 10 bases sitting between them. The CDR3 spans 14 residues. Germline-derived CDR1 and CDR2 are SGHRS and YFSETQ. This CDR3 reads CASSLGGLGETQYF. Written as DNA, the CDR3 is TGCGCCAGCAGCTTGGGAGGGCTCGGAGAGACCCAGTACTTC. The entire variable domain, with the rest obtained from reference TRBV5-1 and TRBJ2-5, is as follows: KAGVTQTPRYLIKTRGQQVTLSCSPISGHRSVSWYQQTPGQGLQFLFEYFSETQRNKGNFPGRFSGRQFSNSRSEMNVSTLELGDSALYLCASSLGGLGETQYFGPGTRLLVL.

CDR3 in DNA: TGTGCCAGCAGCCAAGTTGTCTTGAGGGATCAAGAGACCCAGTACTTC. As protein: CASSQVVLRDQETQYF. The gene calls are TRBV3-1 (or the pseudogene TRBV3-2) and TRBJ2-5; D is possibly TRBD2 (5 bases). The V end lost 1 base, the J end lost 2 bases, and 14 bases lay between the germline ends. This CDR3 spans 16 amino acids. From germline, CDR1 is LGHDT and CDR2 YNNKEL (reference sequence).

V usage is TRBV7-2 and J usage is TRBJ2-3; D unresolved. Trimming pared 5 bases from V and 6 bases from J, leaving 9 bases between. The CDR3 is made up of 12 amino acids. CDR1 is SGHTA, CDR2 FQGNSA, per germline. The CDR3: CASSPSSDTQYF. Here the CDR3 DNA reads TGTGCCAGCAGCCCAAGCTCGGATACGCAGTATTTT.

This chain's CDR3 is CASSRTSGNTGELFF. CDR3 nucleotides: TGCGCCAGCAGCCGGACTAGCGGCAACACCGGGGAGCTGTTTTTT. The rearrangement uses TRBV10-2 and TRBJ2-2; 10 bases map to TRBD2. From germline, CDR1 is WSHSY and CDR2 SAAADI. V dropped 6 bases and J dropped 2; count of bases not matched to a gene: 3. The CDR3 contains 15 residues.

This clone was picked up one time. The rearrangement links TRBV4-2 to TRBJ2-7; TRBD2 aligns across 8 bases. The germline CDR1 and CDR2 sequences are LGHNA and YNFKEQ. The length of the CDR3 is 16 residues. V dropped 1 base and J dropped 3; count of bases not matched to a gene: 8. As DNA, the CDR3 is TGTGCCAGCAGCCAAGCCGGCCTAGCGGGCCTCTACGAGCAGTACTTC. Its translation is CASSQAGLAGLYEQYF.

This sequence joins TRBV20-1 and TRBJ1-4, with D maybe TRBD1 (5 bases). Trimming stripped 3 bases from V and 12 bases from J, with 14 bases between. The CDR3 is made up of 12 amino acids. Germline V gene data show CDR1 as DFQATT and CDR2 as SNEGSKA (reference sequence). The DNA for the CDR3 is TGCAGTGCTAGTTATGGGGGGACGCAACTGTTTTTT. This translates into CSASYGGTQLFF.

The rearrangement uses TRBV5-1 and TRBJ1-6, with TRBD1 matching 8 bases. The trim removed 0 bases at V and 9 bases at J, leaving 11 bases unmatched. The CDR3 loop spans 17 amino acids. CDR1 is SGHRS and CDR2 is YFSETQ in the germline V gene. The CDR3 region has the DNA TGCGCCAGCAGCTTGGCCCCCCGACAGGGGCTTTCTTCACCCCTCCACTTT. This gives the protein CASSLAPRQGLSSPLHF.

The rearrangement uses TRBV19 and TRBJ1-2, with 7 bases fitting TRBD1. The CDR3 loop spans 14 amino acids. Germline CDR1 reads LNHDA; CDR2 reads SQIVND (reference sequence). Germline trimming cut 9 bases from V and 9 bases from J; bases unmatched to any gene: 16. The CDR3, as DNA: TGTGCCAGCCACTCAACGAGAACAGGGGAAAGCTACACCTTC. As protein: CASHSTRTGESYTF.

The chain joins TRBV6-1 to TRBJ2-3; 12 positions agree with TRBD2. The CDR3 extends over 18 amino acids. Germline-derived CDR1 and CDR2 are MNHNS and SASEGT. J lost 0 bases, V lost 4 bases, and 8 bases had no gene match. The DNA for the CDR3 is TGTGCCAGCAGTGCCCAATTGACTAGCGGGGGAAGCACAGATACGCAGTATTTT. It yields the protein CASSAQLTSGGSTDTQYF.

This clone occurred a few times. This chain connects TRBV27 to TRBJ2-2; the D gene is possibly TRBD2 (5 bases). CDR1 and CDR2 from the germline V gene are MNHEY and SMNVEV (reference sequence). Trimming shortened V by 5 bases and J by 5 bases, and 12 bases separated the two germline ends. CDR3 length equals 14 residues. The CDR3 bases are TGTGCCAGCAGTCCCCGACCGGGAACCGGGGAGCTGTTTTTT. This gives the protein CASSPRPGTGELFF.

The rearrangement joins TRBV24-1 to TRBJ1-1, with D uncertain. This CDR3 region has 15 residues. Germline V CDR1 and CDR2: KGHDR, SFDVKD. V lost 4 bases and J lost 3, with 14 bases in between. The CDR3 spells CATSDPVMRDTEAFF. In nucleotides, the CDR3 is TGTGCCACCAGTGACCCTGTAATGCGGGACACTGAAGCTTTCTTT.

DNA for the CDR3: TGTGCCAGCGGGGGGGACCAAACGACCGGGGAGCTGTTTTTT. This gives the protein CASGGDQTTGELFF. The rearrangement joins TRBV4-2 to TRBJ2-2; 7 nucleotides line up with TRBD2. This CDR3 contains 14 residues. V lost 8 bases, J lost 5 bases, and 8 bases stayed unmatched. Looked up from germline, CDR1 is LGHNA and CDR2 is YNFKEQ.

The rearrangement links TRBV10-2 to TRBJ2-1; 10 bases line up with TRBD2. The junction had 5 bases not matched to a gene; V was cut back by 0 bases and J by 9 bases. This CDR3 has 15 amino acids. Germline-derived CDR1 and CDR2 are WSHSY and SAAADI. DNA for the CDR3: TGCGCCAGCAGTGAGTCCAGCGGGGGGGCAGGTGAGCAGTTCTTC. Protein product: CASSESSGGAGEQFF.

This clone was picked up one time. The chain links TRBV28 to TRBJ1-4, with 9 bases identical to TRBD1. CDR1 MDHEN and CDR2 SYDVKM come from the germline V gene. The CDR3 has 14 amino acids. The junction had 7 bases not matched to a gene; V was cut back by 10 bases and J by 4 bases. CDR3 in DNA: TGTGCCATACAGGGGGCCCGGCTTAATGAAAAACTGTTTTTT. This encodes CAIQGARLNEKLFF.

V and J are TRBV7-2 and TRBJ1-3; D gene uncertain. Trimming stripped 1 base from V and 3 bases from J, with 13 bases between. Germline V gene sequence: CDR1 SGHTA, CDR2 FQGNSA. CDR3 length: 16 residues. In nucleotides, the CDR3 is TGTGCCAGCAGCTTAGGCCGGACCGGGAGTGGAAACACCATATATTTT. Protein product: CASSLGRTGSGNTIYF.

This chain uses TRBV3-1 (or the pseudogene TRBV3-2) with TRBJ2-2; a weak D match, TRBD2 (6 bases). This CDR3 region has 15 residues. Germline CDR1 LGHDT, CDR2 YNNKEL (reference sequence). The V gene lost 5 bases and the J gene lost 6 bases, with 16 bases spanning the gap. In nucleotides, the CDR3 is TGTGCCAGCAGCGTTCTAGCGTCGGGAGCCGGGGAGCTGTTTTTT. Residues: CASSVLASGAGELFF.

This clone was detected a few times. This chain connects TRBV6-1 to TRBJ1-6; 8 bases align to TRBD1. The CDR3 runs to 16 residues. Germline V CDR1 and CDR2: MNHNS, SASEGT. The V gene end was trimmed by 3 bases and the J gene end by 7 bases; junction bases not matched to a gene: 8. Here the CDR3 reads CASSDAGGAQNSPLHF. DNA for the CDR3: TGTGCCAGCAGTGACGCAGGGGGCGCTCAGAATTCACCCCTCCACTTT.

This clone is a singleton in its sample. The chain links TRBV7-9 to TRBJ2-3, with 7 bases aligning to TRBD2. Trimming removed 5 bases from V and 6 bases from J; junction bases left unmatched: 2. From germline, CDR1 is SEHNR and CDR2 FQNEAQ (reference sequence). The CDR3 has 12 residues. The CDR3 DNA follows: TGTGCCAGCAGCGTCGGGGGGGATACGCAGTATTTT. It is translated as CASSVGGDTQYF.

The rearrangement joins TRBV28 to TRBJ2-2, with 9 bases matching TRBD1. The germline CDR1 and CDR2 sequences are MDHEN and SYDVKM. V was pared by 8 bases and J by 2 bases, with 18 bases of the junction left unmatched. The CDR3 covers 19 residues. For the CDR3, the DNA is TGTGCCAGCGGGAGTTTCCGGGACAGGGCCCCGACCAACACCGGGGAGCTGTTTTTT. It is translated as CASGSFRDRAPTNTGELFF.

CDR3: CASSLDGTGGEAFF. The CDR3 DNA sequence: TGTGCCAGCAGTTTGGACGGAACAGGCGGCGAAGCTTTCTTT. This rearrangement joins TRBV28 to TRBJ1-1; weak D call: TRBD1 (5 bases). The CDR3 spans 14 residues. The germline V gene has CDR1 MDHEN and CDR2 SYDVKM. V gave up 3 bases and J gave up 8 bases, with 16 bases separating them. The whole variable domain, filled in from reference TRBV28 and TRBJ1-1, reads DVKVTQSSRYLVKRTGEKVFLECVQDMDHENMFWYRQDPGLGLRLIYFSYDVKMKEKGDIPEGYSVSREKKERFSLILESASTNQTSMYLCASSLDGTGGEAFFGQGTRLTVV.